Listed here is a single T cell receptor beta chain. The antigen it binds to is not known. No base-level quality is on record; no much larger clone is a single base apart. The CDR3 measures 12 amino acids from cysteine to phenylalanine. Only the CDR3 DNA is retained, 36 bases long and in frame from the first base. The germline V gene encodes CDR1 MNHEY and CDR2 SVGAGI. For this chain, trimming is 8 bases at the V end and 6 bases at the J end, and the number of junction bases without a gene match is 7. This record belongs to a study of cytomegalovirus exposure and HLA in healthy donors (dated by TCRdb to the late 2010s). Looking at the study overall: An earlier analysis of some 550 of the donors reported approximately 300 Gb of sequence data and roughly 100 million unique TCR beta sequences from roughly 180 million T cells. An early release that covered fewer than 750 HLA-typed donors contained about 290 gigabases of sequencing data and roughly 84 million unique TCR sequences. Among the 398 genotyped donors, around 81% belonged to the genetic ancestry cluster associated with self-reported Caucasian donors. The study aimed to test whether signatures of past pathogen exposure could be identified by cataloging public T cell receptors. The T cell repertoires of 700 or so subjects were profiled by immunosequencing and related to cytomegalovirus serostatus. Besides the first cohort of 550 to 750 subjects, a separate validation cohort made up of over 95 different subjects was used. High-throughput TCR immunosequencing, statistical association of individual TCRs with disease status, and machine learning were combined to predict cytomegalovirus infection status. To study patterns of TCR occurrence, a later analysis re-analyzed previously published TCR beta repertoires from several hundred donors and added high-resolution HLA genotyping. Rather than drawing on any new phenotypic data, the later analysis identified candidate immune exposures from TCR beta sequences and the way those sequences occurred across donors. To decide whether each TCR beta V gene segment behaved as functional or pseudogenic, an earlier analysis of some 540 of the donors relied on high-throughput TCR beta sequencing. Alongside the repertoire data, information on donor age, sex, ethnicity and CMV serostatus was compiled. A later genetic analysis used genome-wide SNP genotypes for about 55% of the 666 donors, treating that subset as a discovery cohort. Every repertoire in the discovery cohort had been generated on one and the same sequencing platform. HLA typing covered class I and class II loci at four-digit resolution. Typing coverage differed by locus: A, B, C, DRB1 and DQB1 were typed in about 629-640 donors, DQA1 in about 500, DPA1 in 600 to 610, and DPB1 in just under 490. Four to six DR-DQ haplotypes were handled as single units for association and clustering, since linkage in the cohort was strong. On average, about 200,000 unique TCR beta nucleotide sequences were sequenced per donor among more than 350 genotyped donors of the cohort, with roughly 18% of those sequences being non-productive.

The cohort consisted of 666 healthy bone marrow donors. All cohort members were sampled while nominally healthy, although unrecorded immune exposures were likely present. The donor tested CMV seropositive, placing the donor among the 290 or so seropositive members of the cohort. Every donor gave a peripheral blood sample, and the peripheral blood mononuclear cells from that sample were used for TCR beta sequencing. Genomic DNA extraction from the blood cell samples was performed with the Qiagen DNeasy Blood Extraction Kit. Library preparation was by the immunoSEQ multiplex PCR assay. For the multiplex PCR, a mixture combining 60 forward primers for TCR Vbeta segments and 13 reverse primers for TCR Jbeta segments was used. The CDR3 region of rearranged TCR beta genes was amplified from genomic DNA with a multiplex PCR assay. Amplified TCR beta libraries were sequenced as 87-base-pair reads on the Illumina HiSeq System. In the authors' own workflow: A later analysis counted about 80 million unique TCR beta chains across the 500 to 850 repertoires, and 9.5 million to 11 million of these chains were shared by at least two donors. To remove PCR and sequencing errors, raw reads were error-corrected and collapsed into unique sequences using a nearest-neighbor algorithm that merged closely related sequences. V, D and J gene segments were assigned by aligning CDR3 sequences to IMGT reference sequences. For a sequence to be retained, at least a six-nucleotide match to both a V gene segment and a J gene segment was required. A rearrangement was called productive if the CDR3 had no stop codons and remained in frame with V and J, and every other rearrangement was called non-productive. Following IMGT convention, CDR3 was defined as the stretch from the second conserved V-encoded cysteine up to the conserved J-encoded phenylalanine. In an earlier analysis of just under 600 of the donors, sequences lacking an unambiguous match to a single V gene segment were excluded. An earlier analysis of fewer than 750 of the donors classified V segments as functional when productive rearrangements were above 56.7% and as segregating when the standard deviation between donors was above 5%. A statistical classification framework was developed to diagnose cytomegalovirus status using the catalog of TCR beta chain sequences. V and J gene assignment, in a later analysis, came from comparing TCR nucleotide sequences with IMGT/GENE-DB human TR gene sequences. In a later analysis, CDR3 sequences and most-parsimonious VDJ recombination scenarios were assigned using the TCRdist pipeline. In a later analysis, every TCR beta chain was defined by the combination of its CDR3 amino acid sequence and its V-gene family, and reads without a unique V-gene family were dropped. As a way to deal with suspected cross-contamination and a sequencing artifact, a later analysis dropped 450 to 600 nucleotide sequences that were highly shared and had low generation probability. In a later analysis, a clonal expansion index for each public chain was calculated from normalized within-repertoire ranks of inferred template counts. In a later analysis, generation probabilities were computed with a VDJ recombination model fitted to out-of-frame rearrangements, and the resulting probabilities were checked against IGoR. A later analysis scored TCR-TCR, TCR-HLA and TCR-CMV co-occurrence with hypergeometric tests, applying a repertoire-size bias correction to TCR pairs. False discovery rates were estimated in a later analysis by permuting HLA or CMV assignments 20 times. In a later analysis, co-occurring TCRs were grouped with DBSCAN, and TCRdist sequence similarity was added when clustering was performed within HLA-allele-positive subsets. For co-occurrence clustering, repertoires with fewer than 30,000 or more than 120,000 public chains were excluded, along with about five repertoires with anomalous nucleotide sharing. The immuneACCESS repertoire file appears here via TCRdb, limited to in-frame rearrangements. These files lack a portion of the clones; in checked studies, under half of the deficit traces to unresolved V genes, and the cause of the others is not known. That table supplies the V and J calls and clone size; D and trimming were determined from the DNA. The sample table contains about 240,000 clones; only one count was recorded for around 81% of them. The ten largest clones capture roughly 7.4% of the sample.

The study at large found these results: Most TCR sequences were seen in very few donors, while some public TCRs were found in many individuals. In a later analysis, over 15,000 TCR beta sequences were associated with specific HLA alleles at a false discovery rate of 0.05. A later analysis found that HLA-associated TCR beta chains were more clonally expanded and had lower generation probabilities than equally common non-associated chains. In a later analysis, TCR association rates were found to vary across HLA loci, with the most associated TCRs seen for DRB1 alleles and the fewest for HLA-C alleles. Some IMGT-functional V segments, including TRBV6-2 and TRBV6-3, could not be told apart with the 87-base-pair reads, so those segments were excluded. Most CMV-associated TCR beta chains appeared to be HLA-restricted in a later analysis, and the HLA associations seemed to be driven largely by CMV exposure. An earlier analysis of some 560 of the donors showed that most TCR beta V segments appeared in productive rearrangements either about 87% or about 30% of the time, which broadly matched IMGT annotations. In vitro tests confirmed that a few of the cytomegalovirus-associated TCR beta chains recognize cytomegalovirus antigens. Presence/absence analyses assumed roughly uniform sequencing depth across donors, an assumption that may not hold. A later genetic analysis reported fewer N-insertions in productive TCRs among donors in an Asian-associated ancestry cluster than the roughly 720-donor mean. This cohort had only TCR beta chains sequenced, and the lack of alpha or paired-chain data limited which features could be detected. In both the original and validation cohorts, the classifier was reported to diagnose cytomegalovirus status with high specificity and sensitivity. CMV serostatus was the only immune exposure information available for the cohort. A further reported finding was that TCR beta sequences accurately predicted the HLA-A and HLA-B alleles for most subjects in the first cohort. A cluster of highly shared sequence variants was judged likely to be a technical artifact of the sequencing pipeline. The study listed 164 TCR beta chains as associated with cytomegalovirus. Because some donors lacked HLA typing at each locus, the association tests relied only on the typed subset. In a later genetic analysis, a missense DCLRE1C variant was associated with V-gene and J-gene trimming of TCR beta chains, and the association was replicated in an independent cohort. Several of the top co-occurrence clusters appeared to be linked to parvovirus B19, influenza, CMV and Epstein-Barr virus, according to a later analysis. Linkage disequilibrium might explain the correlated functional status among segregating V segments, but an unknown experimental factor could not be excluded. It was suggested by the authors that the approach could potentially be generalized to other disease states and immunological phenotypes. When HLA alleles, especially DR and DQ, strongly co-occurred, TCR associations were difficult to assign to individual alleles. About 15 rarely observed V segments, including chromosome 9 orphons, were excluded from the earlier analysis of about 500 of the donors because counts were too low.

The sample taken for sequencing was PBMCs. This sequence uses TRBV6-5 and TRBJ2-7, with TRBD2 identical over 7 junction bases. The clonotype was recovered from a woman aged 60-75 years in good health and CMV-seropositive. The nucleotide sequence reads as follows: TGTGCCAGCCACGAGTGGGGGGGCGAGCAGTACTTC. Its translation is CASHEWGGEQYF.